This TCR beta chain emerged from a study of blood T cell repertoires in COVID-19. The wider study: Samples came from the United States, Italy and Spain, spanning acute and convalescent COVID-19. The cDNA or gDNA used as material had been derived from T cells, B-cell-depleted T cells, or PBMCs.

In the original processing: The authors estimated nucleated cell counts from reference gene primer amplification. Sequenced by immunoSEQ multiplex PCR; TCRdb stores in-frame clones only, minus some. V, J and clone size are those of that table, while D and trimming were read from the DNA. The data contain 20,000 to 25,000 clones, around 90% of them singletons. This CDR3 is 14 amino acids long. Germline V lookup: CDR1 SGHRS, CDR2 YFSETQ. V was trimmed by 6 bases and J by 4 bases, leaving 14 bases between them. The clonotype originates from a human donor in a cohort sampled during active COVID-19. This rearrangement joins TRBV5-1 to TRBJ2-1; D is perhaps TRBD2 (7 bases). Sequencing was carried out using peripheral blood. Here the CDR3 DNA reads TGCGCCAGCACGGCGGGGGCCCTATACAATGAGCAGTTCTTC. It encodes CASTAGALYNEQFF.